Listed here is a single T cell receptor beta chain. Its antigen target is currently unknown. Qualities for individual bases were not recorded, and no much larger clone is one base off. This entry is derived from a study of blood T cell repertoires in COVID-19 (dated by TCRdb to the early 2020s). With respect to the entire study: Samples from collaborators originated in the United States, Italy and Spain and spanned both the acute and convalescent phases of COVID-19. Where available, HLA class I and class II types were taken from metadata supplied by the sample provider and were not determined by assay-based typing. The prospective study material was composed of cDNA or gDNA derived from T cells, B-cell-depleted T cells, or PBMCs. The samples were drawn from two sources: the first 160 participants of the ongoing ImmuneRACE study, and about 1,300 subjects contributed by 6 global collaborators. The repertoires were released in a freely available public database intended as a resource for research on the immune response to SARS-CoV-2. Subjects who had been exposed to COVID-19, were actively infected with it, or had recovered from it provided the deeply sampled blood TCRbeta repertoires that made up the dataset. A de-identified subject ID, COVID-19 status, age in years and sex were almost always included in the sample metadata. On the study overall, not on this receptor specifically: The amount of clinical and demographic metadata varied by source and participant and was provided uncurated.

The immunoSEQ Assay, a bias-controlled multiplex PCR, was used to amplify TCRbeta CDR3 regions from genomic DNA. The study's processing was this. The number of nucleated cells in each sample was estimated by amplification of reference gene primers within the assay. To quantify the absolute abundance of each unique TCRbeta CDR3 rearrangement, sequence reads were collapsed and filtered. For each sample, productive Simpson clonality was calculated by taking the square root of Simpson's diversity index across productive rearrangements. As stored in TCRdb, this immuneACCESS dataset retains in-frame rearrangements with V and J assigned. A fraction of the clones does not appear; measured against another copy, unresolved V genes explain less than half of the discrepancy, and the remainder lacks a known reason. V, J and clone size are taken as reported in that table, and D and trimming were inferred from the DNA itself. The sample table records fewer than 300,000 clones; approximately 77% of these occur just once. The ten largest clones capture around 2.9% of the sample.

Collaborating institutions collected whole blood in K2EDTA tubes following their own protocols. For TCRbeta analysis, collaborator samples were shipped as frozen whole blood, as isolated PBMCs, or as DNA extracted from either sample type. For this chain, trimming is 1 base at the V end and 4 bases at the J end, and the number of junction bases without a gene match is 7. The germline V gene sets CDR1 to LGHNT and CDR2 to FRNRAP. The CDR3, cysteine through phenylalanine, is 15 amino acids long. Only the CDR3 DNA stays, 45 bases, in frame from base 1. The sample consisted of peripheral blood. The clonotype was recovered from a woman aged 18-35 years with acute or convalescent COVID-19. The chain was built from TRBV12-5 and TRBJ2-7; 7 bases in the middle match TRBD2. The DNA is as follows: TGTGCTAGTGGTTTGGGGGTAGCGGGCTCATACGAGCAGTACTTC. It translates as CASGLGVAGSYEQYF.